The text below deals with one T cell receptor beta chain. As yet, its antigen is unknown. The data belong to a study of radiation and T cells in renal cell carcinoma. Study-level background: Nephrectomy followed 15 Gy stereotactic body radiation by 4 weeks. General study points: In blood, top tumor clones expanded by 2 weeks, shrinking by 4.

The time point denotes: baseline pretreatment blood. Treatment noted: 15 Gy SBRT to primary tumor, nephrectomy 4 weeks later. Assay: immunoSEQ multiplex PCR; the TCRdb copy retains only in-frame clones and omits some. The data show about 150,000 clones, less than 90% seen once. Trimming left V 0 bases short and J 4 bases short, with 11 bases between. The length of the CDR3 is 15 residues. The germline V gene encodes CDR1 SGHDT and CDR2 YYEEEE. This chain uses TRBV5-6 with TRBJ1-5; weak D call: TRBD1 (6 bases). This TCR came from a woman between 65 and 79 years old with renal cell carcinoma. This specimen consisted of blood, obtained from a patient whose treatment included radiotherapy and nephrectomy. The CDR3 protein is CASSLGRGPNQPQHF. CDR3 nucleotide sequence: TGTGCCAGCAGCTTGGGCAGGGGACCTAATCAGCCCCAGCATTTT.